This TCR beta chain is drawn from a study of regulatory T cells in long-lasting Graves disease. Per the germline V gene, CDR1 is SNHLY and CDR2 is FYNNEI. The CDR3 is 13 residues long. Construction of the TCR beta libraries employed iRepertoire HTBI primers in conjunction with Arm-PCR of CDR3 regions. TCRdb reprocessed the multiplex PCR reads with MiXCR, giving one entry per CDR3 protein. Counted here are approximately 360,000 distinct CDR3 sequences, roughly 10% occurring once; the ten biggest clones make up 18%. This clonotype was detected only a few times. A junction boundary mismatches the germline segment, possibly from a read error. The time point: newly diagnosed GD, antithyroid drugs for less than 3 months. From RNA extracted from PBMCs, the TCR library was made. This sample also belongs to another study, concerning T cells in Graves' hyperthyroidism and ophthalmopathy. From that paper: The TCR CDR3 first-round RT-PCR relied on the HTBI primer set.

The TCR originated in a woman aged 18-29 years with Graves disease. Here the sequenced sample was peripheral blood mononuclear cells (PBMCs), taken at new diagnosis, from a patient treated with antithyroid drugs. The V call is TRBV2, the J call TRBJ1-6; D is uncertain. The CDR3 here is CASSFLYNSPLHF. CDR3 nucleotides: TGTGCCAGCAGCTTCCTTTATAATTCGCCCCTCCACTTT. Drawing the rest from reference TRBV2 and TRBJ1-6, the complete variable domain is EPEVTQTPSHQVTQMGQEVILRCVPISNHLYFYWYRQILGQKVEFLVSFYNNEISEKSEIFDDQFSVERPDGSNFTLKIRSTKLEDSAMYFCASSFLYNSPLHFGNGTRLTVT.